This record covers a single T cell receptor (beta chain). TCRdb's copy holds only in-frame clones and misses some; the assay was immunoSEQ multiplex PCR. The sample consists of around 32,000 clones, approximately 91% of them appearing once. The sample is drawn from a study of glioma-infiltrating T cells after dendritic cell vaccination. From germline, CDR1 is SGHNT and CDR2 YENEEA. V lost 0 bases to trimming and J lost 5 bases, with 8 bases between them. The CDR3 contains 13 residues. Isocitrate dehydrogenase mutation was absent in all glioblastoma patients. The TCR sequence derives from a human donor with glioblastoma. The chain uses TRBV11-3 and TRBJ2-7, with D possibly being TRBD1 (5 bases). The sample in question was blood, obtained before dendritic cell vaccination. As DNA, the CDR3 is TGTGCCAGCAGCTTAGATACAGGTAACGAGCAGTACTTC. It encodes CASSLDTGNEQYF.